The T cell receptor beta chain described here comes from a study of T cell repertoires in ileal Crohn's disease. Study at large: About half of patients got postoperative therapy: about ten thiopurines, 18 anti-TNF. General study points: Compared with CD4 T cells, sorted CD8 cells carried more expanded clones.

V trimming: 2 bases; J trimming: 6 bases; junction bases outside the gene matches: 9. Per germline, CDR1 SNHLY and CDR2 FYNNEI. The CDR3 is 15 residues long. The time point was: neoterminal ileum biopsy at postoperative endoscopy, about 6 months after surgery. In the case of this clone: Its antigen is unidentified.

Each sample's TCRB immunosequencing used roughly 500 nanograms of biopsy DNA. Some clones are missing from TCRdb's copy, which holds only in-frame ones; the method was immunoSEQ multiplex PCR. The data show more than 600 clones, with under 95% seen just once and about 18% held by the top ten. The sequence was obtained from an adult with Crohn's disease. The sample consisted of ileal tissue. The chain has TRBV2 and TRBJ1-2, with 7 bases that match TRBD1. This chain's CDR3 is CASSESGQVRNGYTF. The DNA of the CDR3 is TGTGCCAGCAGTGAAAGCGGACAGGTTCGTAATGGCTACACCTTC.